Listed here is a single T cell receptor (beta chain). Its antigen remains unidentified. These data belong to a study of cytomegalovirus exposure and HLA in healthy donors. Study context: A preliminary data release comprised around 85 million unique TCRs obtained from HLA-typed donors. There were more than 350 genotyped donors. Of these, 81% fell in the genetic ancestry cluster associated with self-reported Caucasian donors.

Per germline, CDR1 SQVTM and CDR2 ANQGSEA. CDR3 length: 14 residues. The V end was cut by 6 bases, the J end by 2 bases, with 16 bases between. Findings and limits, study-wide: DRB1 showed the most TCR associations and HLA-C the fewest in a later analysis, as rates varied by HLA locus. Researchers reported in a later analysis that a missense DCLRE1C variant was tied to TCR beta V- and J-gene trimming.

PCR involved 60 Vbeta and 13 Jbeta primers. Profiled with immunoSEQ multiplex PCR; TCRdb holds only in-frame clones, not every one. The sample contains more than 150,000 clones, roughly 79% of which appear only once. This clonotype was obtained from a woman in her fifties or sixties in good health and CMV-seropositive. The source material was PBMCs. The V gene is TRBV29-1, the J gene TRBJ1-1; maybe TRBD1 (6 bases). CDR3 in amino acids: CSVRTGFINTEAFF. CDR3 nucleotides: TGCAGCGTACGTACAGGGTTTATCAACACTGAAGCTTTCTTT.